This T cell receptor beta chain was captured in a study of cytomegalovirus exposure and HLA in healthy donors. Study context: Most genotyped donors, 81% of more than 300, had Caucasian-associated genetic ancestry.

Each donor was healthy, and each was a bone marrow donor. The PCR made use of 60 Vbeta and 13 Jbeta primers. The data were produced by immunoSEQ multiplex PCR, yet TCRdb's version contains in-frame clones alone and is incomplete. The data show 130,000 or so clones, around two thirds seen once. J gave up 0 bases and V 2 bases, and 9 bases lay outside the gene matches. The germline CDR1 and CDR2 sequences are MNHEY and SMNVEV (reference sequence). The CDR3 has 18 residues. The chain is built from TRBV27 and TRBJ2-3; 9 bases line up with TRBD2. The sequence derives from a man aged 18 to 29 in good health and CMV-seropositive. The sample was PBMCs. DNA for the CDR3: TGTGCCAGCAGTTTAAGGAGGGCGACTAGCGGCAGCACAGATACGCAGTATTTT. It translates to CASSLRRATSGSTDTQYF.